Following are 15 T cell receptor beta chains from one sample sequenced in a study of shared clonotypes between healthy human individuals (dated by TCRdb to 2020 to 2022). Library preparation used the immunoSEQ multiplex PCR assay. TCRdb limited this immuneACCESS table to in-frame rearrangements with V and J called. A share of clones is missing; checked studies link under half to unresolved V genes, and the rest is unexplained. For this sample there are about 1.5 million clones; roughly 96% appear just once. 1% to 1.5% of the sample lies in the top ten. Sequencing used naive CD4+ T cells sorted from blood. The cell subset or site label for this specimen denotes: CD45RA+ positively selected. These receptor sequences come from a man aged 30-40 years in good health.

The chain is built from TRBV18 and TRBJ2-7; 9 bases are a match to TRBD1. CDR1 and CDR2 from the germline V gene are KGHSH and LQKENI. CDR3 size: 15 residues. Losses at the gene ends were 5 bases for V and 4 bases for J; bases not matched to a gene: 9. The CDR3 loop reads CASSNRDRVFYEQYF. DNA of the CDR3: TGTGCCAGCTCAAACCGGGACAGGGTTTTTTACGAGCAGTACTTC. The complete variable domain, with remaining parts taken from reference TRBV18 and TRBJ2-7, reads NAGVMQNPRHLVRRRGQEARLRCSPMKGHSHVYWYRQLPEEGLKFMVYLQKENIIDESGMPKERFSAEFPKEGPSILRIQQVVRGDSAAYFCASSNRDRVFYEQYFGPGTRLTVT.

This chain joins TRBV7-6 and TRBJ1-2; no firm D call. V was shortened by 0 bases and J by 2 bases, with 10 bases between the two germline ends. The CDR3 contains 15 residues. Germline V gene lookup returns CDR1 SGHVS and CDR2 FNYEAQ. The CDR3 is CASSLAAAANYGYTF. In nucleotides, the CDR3 is TGTGCCAGCAGCTTAGCGGCGGCAGCAAACTATGGCTACACCTTC.

The CDR3 DNA reads as TGTGCCAGCAGTGAAACAGGATCACCCCGGTCGTATGGAAACACCATATATTTT. Encoded protein: CASSETGSPRSYGNTIYF. The rearrangement joins TRBV25-1 to TRBJ1-3; TRBD1 might be the D (5 bases). The V gene's germline CDR1 is MGHDK and CDR2 SYGVNS. This CDR3 contains 18 residues. V dropped 2 bases and J dropped 3 bases, with 20 bases sitting between them.

This sequence joins TRBV18 and TRBJ1-5, with D uncertain. Trimming took off 1 base at V and 0 bases at J, with 4 bases between the two ends. From germline, CDR1 is KGHSH and CDR2 LQKENI. This CDR3 spans 14 amino acids. The CDR3 DNA is TGTGCCAGCTCACCACTTAGTAGCAATCAGCCCCAGCATTTT. Translating gives CASSPLSSNQPQHF.

This sequence joins TRBV7-2 and TRBJ2-5; no clear D. The CDR3 contains 14 residues. Germline loops: CDR1 SGHTA, CDR2 FQGNSA. Deletions cut 1 base from V and 3 bases from J, with 9 bases between. CDR3: CASSLEPAEETQYF. Written as DNA, the CDR3 is TGTGCCAGCAGCTTAGAACCGGCAGAAGAGACCCAGTACTTC.

Comment on this clone: This CDR3 is also generated by other DNA sequences in the sample. The J gene is TRBJ2-1, the V gene TRBV18; 8 bases map to TRBD2. The CDR3 length is 16 residues. CDR1 is KGHSH, CDR2 LQKENI, per germline. With 0 bases clipped from V and 6 bases from J, the junction kept 7 bases outside the gene matches. The CDR3 here is CASSPPSSGRGNEQFF. The CDR3 DNA sequence: TGTGCCAGCTCACCACCGAGCAGCGGGAGAGGCAATGAGCAGTTCTTC. The variable domain in full, with the rest retrieved from reference TRBV18 and TRBJ2-1, is NAGVMQNPRHLVRRRGQEARLRCSPMKGHSHVYWYRQLPEEGLKFMVYLQKENIIDESGMPKERFSAEFPKEGPSILRIQQVVRGDSAAYFCASSPPSSGRGNEQFFGPGTRLTVL.

The CDR3 DNA reads TGTGCCAGCAGCCAGCGGGGCGGGGACGCTAACTATGGCTACACCTTC. Its translation is CASSQRGGDANYGYTF. The chain couples TRBV14 to TRBJ1-2; weak D call: TRBD1 (5 bases). This CDR3 is 16 amino acids long. Trimming took 3 bases from V and 0 from J, leaving 14 bases between them. CDR1 is SGHDN, CDR2 FVKESK, per germline.

The chain uses TRBV27 and TRBJ2-7; D not certain. The V end was cut by 8 bases, the J end by 2 bases, with 16 bases between. CDR1 is MNHEY, CDR2 SMNVEV, per germline (reference sequence). The CDR3 covers 14 residues. The CDR3 nucleotides read TGTGCCAGCGCGAACCCTGGGCTCCCCTACGAGCAGTACTTC. The encoded protein is CASANPGLPYEQYF.

V gene TRBV10-2 combines with J gene TRBJ2-7; unclear D gene. V lost 7 bases and J 2 bases, leaving 18 bases between the germline ends. This CDR3 has 15 residues. CDR1 WSHSY and CDR2 SAAADI come from the germline V gene. DNA of the CDR3: TGCGCCAGCATCAAGCCGTCAGGAATCCCCTACGAGCAGTACTTC. Residues: CASIKPSGIPYEQYF.

This chain uses TRBV2 with TRBJ1-1, with no clear D. CDR1 is SNHLY and CDR2 is FYNNEI in the germline V gene. The CDR3 extends over 15 amino acids. Trimming left V 3 bases short and J 0 bases short, with 11 bases between. Here the CDR3 DNA reads TGTGCCAGCAGTGATGGTTGGGGTATGAACACTGAAGCTTTCTTT. It specifies CASSDGWGMNTEAFF.

This chain uses TRBV29-1 with TRBJ1-1; D not resolved. The germline CDR1 and CDR2 sequences are SQVTM and ANQGSEA. The CDR3 has 13 amino acids. V was cut by 7 bases and J by 2 bases, with 14 bases left in between. The CDR3: CSGGVGVNTEAFF. In nucleotides, the CDR3 is TGCAGCGGCGGTGTCGGAGTTAACACTGAAGCTTTCTTT.

The chain has TRBV9 and TRBJ2-7; TRBD2 might be the D (6 bases). Trimming took 0 bases from V and 2 from J, leaving 9 bases between them. Germline CDR1 reads SGDLS; CDR2 reads YYNGEE. The CDR3 extends over 14 amino acids. Written as DNA, the CDR3 is TGTGCCAGCAGCGTAGACGGGAGTACCTACGAGCAGTACTTC. As protein: CASSVDGSTYEQYF.

The rearrangement links TRBV15 to TRBJ2-5, with a possible D match to TRBD2 (6 bases). Trimming took 1 base from V and 4 from J, leaving 13 bases between them. Germline lookup yields CDR1 LNHNV and CDR2 YYDKDF (reference sequence). This CDR3 has 15 residues. The CDR3 nucleotides read TGTGCCACCAGCAGAGGCGGGATCCAGGGAGAGACCCAGTACTTC. Translated: CATSRGGIQGETQYF.

The chain employs TRBV10-3 and TRBJ2-7, with 11 bases matching TRBD2. CDR1 and CDR2 from the germline V gene are ENHRY and SYGVKD. This CDR3 has 14 residues. The V gene end was trimmed by 6 bases and the J gene end by 2 bases; junction bases not matched to a gene: 3. CDR3 in amino acids: CAISRLAGPYEQYF. CDR3 nucleotide sequence: TGTGCCATCAGCCGACTAGCGGGACCCTACGAGCAGTACTTC.

This clone was counted once. The chain couples TRBV7-6 to TRBJ1-4; no reliable D call. Germline CDR1 is SGHVS and CDR2 is FNYEAQ. CDR3 length: 18 residues. The germline V and J ends were trimmed by 5 bases and 0 bases, with 19 bases remaining between them. CDR3 DNA: TGTGCCAGCAGCCTTACTTTACCCGAATCTGCAACTAATGAAAAACTGTTTTTT. As protein: CASSLTLPESATNEKLFF.